This TCR beta chain comes out of a study of T cell changes during pregnancy in multiple sclerosis. The assay was immunoSEQ multiplex PCR, and TCRdb's table has in-frame clones only and misses some. This sample yields around 50,000 clones, of which approximately 91% are seen a single time; 1.2% belongs to the top ten. This CDR3 comprises 15 residues. Germline V gene data show CDR1 as LNHDA and CDR2 as SQIVND (reference sequence). V gave up 5 bases and J gave up 5 bases; unmatched junction bases: 2. This rearrangement joins TRBV19 to TRBJ2-1, with TRBD2 matching 14 bases. This TCR was recovered from a female donor in good health, enrolled as a control in a pregnancy study. The starting material was peripheral blood, obtained after pregnancy. As DNA, the CDR3 is TGTGCCAGTAGTTGGGGACTAGCGGGGGACAATGAGCAGTTCTTC. Its translation: CASSWGLAGDNEQFF.